What follows are 31 T cell receptor beta chains derived from one specimen sequenced in a study of blood T cell repertoires in COVID-19. The data were produced by immunoSEQ multiplex PCR, yet TCRdb's version contains in-frame clones alone and is incomplete. The sample has 180,000 or so clones; around 80% are singletons. Sequencing was carried out using peripheral blood. The receptors originated from an elderly woman with active or convalescent COVID-19.

This chain uses TRBV7-2 with TRBJ2-1, with 14 bases that match TRBD2. Germline V gene data show CDR1 as SGHTA and CDR2 as FQGNSA. Trimming removed 5 bases from V and 8 bases from J; junction bases left unmatched: 5. The CDR3 runs 15 residues. CDR3 in amino acids: CASSATSGGAYEQFF. CDR3 bases: TGTGCCAGCAGCGCGACTAGCGGGGGGGCTTATGAGCAGTTCTTC.

This rearrangement joins TRBV5-1 to TRBJ2-2, with a tentative D call TRBD1 (6 bases). Germline V gene sequence: CDR1 SGHRS, CDR2 YFSETQ. The CDR3 runs to 16 residues. The V gene lost 4 bases and the J gene lost 4 bases, with 17 bases spanning the gap. The DNA of the CDR3 is TGCGCCAGCAGCACAGGGCCCAAAAGCGGCACCGGGGAGCTGTTTTTT. This codes for CASSTGPKSGTGELFF.

V gene TRBV24-1 combines with J gene TRBJ1-4, with 11 bases fitting TRBD1. The ends lost 3 bases at V and 7 bases at J; junction bases unmatched: 3. CDR1 and CDR2 from the germline V gene are KGHDR and SFDVKD. The CDR3 has 15 residues. Here the CDR3 DNA reads TGTGCCACCAGTGATCGGACAGGGGGCAGTGAAAAACTGTTTTTT. Its protein is CATSDRTGGSEKLFF.

The CDR3 bases are TGTGCCAGCACCCGAATGGGGGCGATGAGCACTGAAGCTTTCTTT. It specifies CASTRMGAMSTEAFF. The chain combines TRBV6-5 with TRBJ1-1; the D gene is possibly TRBD1 (6 bases). Trimming pared 7 bases from V and 4 bases from J, leaving 19 bases between. This CDR3 is 15 amino acids long. Germline V lookup: CDR1 MNHEY, CDR2 SVGAGI.

The table lists this clone with a few counts. The chain has TRBV3-1 (or the pseudogene TRBV3-2) and TRBJ1-4, with 7 bases fitting TRBD1. Unmatched junction bases numbered 7, after V lost 7 bases and J lost 8 bases. Germline V gene lookup returns CDR1 LGHDT and CDR2 YNNKEL (reference sequence). The CDR3 has 13 residues. For the CDR3, the DNA is TGTGCCAGCATAGACAGGGAGTCGGAAAAACTGTTTTTT. Protein: CASIDRESEKLFF.

The chain is built from TRBV28 and TRBJ1-2, with D tentatively TRBD1 (6 bases). Trimming pared 10 bases from V and 12 bases from J, leaving 15 bases between. The CDR3 contains 10 residues. CDR1 and CDR2 from the germline V gene are MDHEN and SYDVKM. The chain's CDR3 is CAIGQKGDTF. CDR3 DNA sequence: TGTGCCATCGGACAGAAAGGCGACACCTTC.

This rearrangement joins TRBV6-5 to TRBJ2-5; possibly TRBD2 for D (6 bases). The germline V gene has CDR1 MNHEY and CDR2 SVGAGI. The V end lost 2 bases, the J end lost 2 bases, and 12 bases lay between the germline ends. This CDR3 has 15 amino acids. CDR3 in DNA: TGTGCCAGCAGTTACCACCCGGGGAGGCAAGAGACCCAGTACTTC. Amino acid sequence: CASSYHPGRQETQYF.

This clone showed up many times. The chain joins TRBV5-1 to TRBJ1-6; 8 bases agree with TRBD1. CDR1 is SGHRS, CDR2 YFSETQ, per germline. The CDR3 loop spans 17 amino acids. After removal of 0 bases from V and 8 bases from J, the junction contained 10 bases not matched to a gene. CDR3 DNA: TGCGCCAGCAGCTTGGGGCAGGGGGCCGGTTCGTATTCACCCCTCCACTTT. Amino acid sequence: CASSLGQGAGSYSPLHF.

This chain connects TRBV29-1 to TRBJ1-2; no reliable D call. Germline V CDR1 and CDR2: SQVTM, ANQGSEA. Trimming shortened V by 3 bases and J by 4 bases, and 15 bases separated the two germline ends. The CDR3 spans 14 residues. The CDR3 nucleotides are TGCAGCGTTGACCTCTCCTCCAGCGGCTATGGCTACACCTTC. Residues: CSVDLSSSGYGYTF.

The chain couples TRBV6-5 to TRBJ1-1; D call uncertain. The CDR3 runs 14 residues. Trimming pared 3 bases from V and 3 bases from J, leaving 11 bases between. Per the germline V gene, CDR1 is MNHEY and CDR2 is SVGAGI. The CDR3 here is CASSYGHVDTEAFF. CDR3 nucleotide sequence: TGTGCCAGCAGTTATGGCCACGTCGACACTGAAGCTTTCTTT.

The chain employs TRBV5-4 and TRBJ2-2; 7 nucleotides agree with TRBD1. The CDR3 consists of 16 residues. V shed 4 bases, J shed 1 base, and the junction held 7 bases outside the gene matches. From germline, CDR1 is SGHNT and CDR2 YYREEE (reference sequence). The CDR3 coding sequence is TGTGCCAGCAGCACCCCGACAGGGATGAACACCGGGGAGCTGTTTTTT. Its protein product is CASSTPTGMNTGELFF.

This chain links TRBV4-1 with TRBJ1-1; 7 positions match TRBD1. CDR3 length: 16 residues. The ends lost 0 bases at V and 4 bases at J; junction bases unmatched: 8. Germline V lookup: CDR1 MGHRA, CDR2 YSYEKL. The CDR3 DNA follows: TGCGCCAGCAGCCAAGATAGTAAGGGGGCTGGCACTGAAGCTTTCTTT. Protein sequence: CASSQDSKGAGTEAFF.

CDR3 in amino acids: CASSPQGKLFF. In nucleotides, the CDR3 is TGTGCCAGCAGCCCTCAGGGGAAACTGTTTTTT. The chain links TRBV7-9 to TRBJ1-4, with D possibly being TRBD1 (6 bases). Germline loops: CDR1 SEHNR, CDR2 FQNEAQ (reference sequence). Trimming removed 5 bases from V and 11 bases from J, with 9 bases in between. This CDR3 is built from 11 residues. The whole variable domain, filled in from reference TRBV7-9 and TRBJ1-4, reads DTGVSQNPRHKITKRGQNVTFRCDPISEHNRLYWYRQTLGQGPEFLTYFQNEAQLEKSRLLSDRFSAERPKGSFSTLEIQRTEQGDSAMYLCASSPQGKLFFGSGTQLSVL.

The rearrangement uses TRBV11-2 and TRBJ2-5; 11 bases are a match to TRBD1. Germline loops: CDR1 SGHAT, CDR2 FQNNGV. The CDR3 extends over 14 amino acids. The trim removed 6 bases at V and 3 bases at J, leaving 3 bases unmatched. Here the CDR3 reads CASRRTGGEETQYF. CDR3 nucleotide sequence: TGTGCCAGCAGGAGGACAGGGGGCGAAGAGACCCAGTACTTC.

This chain joins TRBV19 and TRBJ1-1; possible D gene TRBD1, 5 bases. Trimming removed 7 bases from V and 4 bases from J, with 13 bases in between. CDR1 and CDR2 from the germline V gene are LNHDA and SQIVND (reference sequence). The CDR3 contains 13 residues. The CDR3 region is CASNEIGGTEAFF. The CDR3 nucleotides read TGTGCCAGTAATGAAATCGGGGGCACTGAAGCTTTCTTT.

There are a few counts of this clone. CDR3 bases: TGTGCCAGCTTACCTAGAGACAGTTACACTGAAGCTTTCTTT. This codes for CASLPRDSYTEAFF. The chain is built from TRBV5-4 and TRBJ1-1; TRBD1 is a possible D gene (5 bases). The CDR3 loop spans 14 amino acids. Germline V CDR1 and CDR2: SGHNT, YYREEE (reference sequence). V lost 7 bases and J lost 3, with 16 bases in between.

This clone has just a few counts. The chain has TRBV5-1 and TRBJ2-7; 9 nucleotides align to TRBD1. This CDR3 has 14 residues. Unmatched junction bases numbered 6, after V lost 5 bases and J lost 3 bases. In germline, CDR1 is SGHRS, CDR2 YFSETQ. CDR3 in DNA: TGCGCCAGCAGGAGGGGGGACAGGGTCTACGAGCAGTACTTC. As protein: CASRRGDRVYEQYF. The whole variable domain, remainder taken from reference TRBV5-1 and TRBJ2-7, is KAGVTQTPRYLIKTRGQQVTLSCSPISGHRSVSWYQQTPGQGLQFLFEYFSETQRNKGNFPGRFSGRQFSNSRSEMNVSTLELGDSALYLCASRRGDRVYEQYFGPGTRLTVT.

This sequence joins TRBV4-1 and TRBJ2-7, with D unresolved. This CDR3 comprises 15 residues. Germline CDR1 MGHRA, CDR2 YSYEKL. The V and J ends lost 1 base and 0 bases respectively, with 10 bases between them. Written as DNA, the CDR3 is TGCGCCAGCAGCCAAGTAGACATTCTCTCCTACGAGCAGTACTTC. It yields the protein CASSQVDILSYEQYF.

The J gene is TRBJ2-1, the V gene TRBV2; 12 bases map to TRBD2. Germline V gene data show CDR1 as SNHLY and CDR2 as FYNNEI. The CDR3 has 16 amino acids. V shed 6 bases, J shed 7 bases, and the junction held 10 bases outside the gene matches. In DNA, the CDR3 is TGTGCCAGCAGGGGCTCTTCTAGCGGGGGGGCAAATGAGCAGTTCTTC. This codes for CASRGSSSGGANEQFF.

The chain recombines TRBV6-6 with TRBJ2-5, with 7 bases lining up with TRBD1. The trim removed 2 bases at V and 5 bases at J, leaving 8 bases unmatched. This CDR3 has 15 amino acids. Per the germline V gene, CDR1 is MNHNY and CDR2 is SVGAGI (reference sequence). CDR3 nucleotides: TGTGCCAGCAGTTACCAGCAGGGGGATGTCGAGACCCAGTACTTC. This sequence encodes CASSYQQGDVETQYF.

The CDR3 protein is CASSSGHVFQPQHF. CDR3 nucleotide sequence: TGTGCCAGCAGCTCCGGACATGTCTTTCAGCCCCAGCATTTT. This chain uses TRBV7-2 with TRBJ1-5; D perhaps matches TRBD1 (5 bases). CDR3 size: 14 residues. Looked up from germline, CDR1 is SGHTA and CDR2 is FQGNSA. The V end was cut by 4 bases, the J end by 6 bases, with 13 bases between.

The V gene is TRBV20-1, the J gene TRBJ1-2; the D is unclear. CDR3 length: 11 residues. The V end lost 1 base, the J end lost 8 bases, and 8 bases lay between the germline ends. Germline loops: CDR1 DFQATT, CDR2 SNEGSKA (reference sequence). The CDR3 loop reads CSARAGYGYTF. CDR3 coding DNA: TGCAGTGCTAGAGCGGGTTACGGCTACACCTTC.

This clone was counted a single time. J is TRBJ1-5 and V is TRBV3-1 (or the pseudogene TRBV3-2); no clear D gene. The germline V gene encodes CDR1 LGHDT and CDR2 YNNKEL (reference sequence). The CDR3 covers 14 residues. With 1 base removed from V and 6 bases from J, the gap between germline ends came to 10 bases. CDR3 protein: CASSQAGYSQPQHF. DNA of the CDR3: TGTGCCAGCAGCCAAGCTGGGTACAGTCAGCCCCAGCATTTT.

The chain uses TRBV6-5 and TRBJ2-1; D not resolved. V was clipped by 6 bases and J by 5 bases, with 2 bases between them. This CDR3 has 10 amino acids. CDR1 and CDR2 (germline): MNHEY, SVGAGI. CDR3 bases: TGTGCCAGCAGCGACAATGAGCAGTTCTTC. It is translated as CASSDNEQFF.

This chain joins TRBV3-1 (or the pseudogene TRBV3-2) and TRBJ2-3; TRBD2 aligns across 11 bases. The CDR3 has 15 residues. The V segment lost 5 bases and the J segment 0 bases; nucleotides outside the gene matches: 1. The germline CDR1 and CDR2 sequences are LGHDT and YNNKEL (reference sequence). The CDR3 sequence is CASSWTSGSTDTQYF. CDR3 DNA: TGTGCCAGCAGCTGGACTAGCGGGAGCACAGATACGCAGTATTTT.

CDR3 residues: CARRGTNEKLFF. The CDR3 nucleotides are TGTGCCCGAAGGGGTACTAATGAAAAACTGTTTTTT. This chain joins TRBV2 and TRBJ1-4; weak D call: TRBD1 (5 bases). Germline loops: CDR1 SNHLY, CDR2 FYNNEI. Trimming removed 11 bases at V and 2 bases at J, with 9 bases between. The CDR3 runs to 12 residues. The full variable domain, completed using reference TRBV2 and TRBJ1-4, is EPEVTQTPSHQVTQMGQEVILRCVPISNHLYFYWYRQILGQKVEFLVSFYNNEISEKSEIFDDQFSVERPDGSNFTLKIRSTKLEDSAMYFCARRGTNEKLFFGSGTQLSVL.

This sequence joins TRBV15 and TRBJ2-1, with D possibly TRBD2 on 6 matching bases. V was clipped by 0 bases and J by 6 bases, with 12 bases between them. Germline values: CDR1 LNHNV, CDR2 YYDKDF (reference sequence). This CDR3 is built from 15 residues. The CDR3 is CATSRDRGTVNEQFF. CDR3 nucleotide sequence: TGTGCCACCAGCAGAGATCGTGGGACTGTCAATGAGCAGTTCTTC.

Worth noting for this clone: At one end the junction does not follow the germline gene, possibly because of a read error. This sequence joins TRBV7-7 and TRBJ2-2; tentative D call: TRBD2 (5 bases). The CDR3 is made up of 15 amino acids. Germline CDR1 and CDR2: SSHAT and FNYEAQ (reference sequence). The CDR3 sequence is CASSPVAGNTGELFF. In DNA, the CDR3 is TGTGCTAGCAGCCCAGTCGCGGGGAACACCGGGGAGCTGTTTTTT.

The rearrangement links TRBV28 to TRBJ1-1; 8 bases are a match to TRBD1. The CDR3 has 12 residues. Trimming took 11 bases from V and 10 from J; bases not matched to a gene: 12. Germline V gene data show CDR1 as MDHEN and CDR2 as SYDVKM. The CDR3 DNA reads TGTGCCTGCAACCAGGGGGCCCTAGGAGCTTTCTTT. Translating it yields CACNQGALGAFF.

The rearrangement joins TRBV5-6 to TRBJ1-2; D is undetermined. Germline V gene data show CDR1 as SGHDT and CDR2 as YYEEEE. V shed 0 bases and J shed 8 bases, with 14 bases lying between them. The CDR3 extends over 14 amino acids. The CDR3 DNA reads as TGTGCCAGCAGCTTGGTCGTGGCAGGTGGGGGCTACACCTTC. Protein product: CASSLVVAGGGYTF. The complete variable domain, with remaining parts taken from reference TRBV5-6 and TRBJ1-2, reads DAGVTQSPTHLIKTRGQQVTLRCSPKSGHDTVSWYQQALGQGPQFIFQYYEEEERQRGNFPDRFSGHQFPNYSSELNVNALLLGDSALYLCASSLVVAGGGYTFGSGTRLTVV.

Of note for this clone: The sample carries other DNA sequences with the same CDR3. The J gene is TRBJ1-5, the V gene TRBV18; TRBD1 agrees at 8 bases. The CDR3 runs 14 residues. Germline V CDR1 and CDR2: KGHSH, LQKENI. Trimming took 4 bases from V and 5 from J; bases not matched to a gene: 4. The CDR3 here is CASSLTGGDQPQHF. In DNA form, the CDR3 reads TGTGCCAGCTCACTTACAGGGGGGGATCAGCCCCAGCATTTT.